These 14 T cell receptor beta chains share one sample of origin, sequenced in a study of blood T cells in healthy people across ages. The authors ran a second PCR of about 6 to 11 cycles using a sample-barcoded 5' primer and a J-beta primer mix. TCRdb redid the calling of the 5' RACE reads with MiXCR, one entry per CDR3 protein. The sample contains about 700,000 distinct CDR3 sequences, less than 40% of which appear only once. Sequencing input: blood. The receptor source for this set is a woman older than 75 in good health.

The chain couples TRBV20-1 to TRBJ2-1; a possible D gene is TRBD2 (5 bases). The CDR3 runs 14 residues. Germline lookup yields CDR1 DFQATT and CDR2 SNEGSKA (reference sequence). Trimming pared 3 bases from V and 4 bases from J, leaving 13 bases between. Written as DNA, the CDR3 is TGCAGTGCTAGTAAGCCGGACTCGTACAATGAGCAGTTCTTC. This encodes CSASKPDSYNEQFF.

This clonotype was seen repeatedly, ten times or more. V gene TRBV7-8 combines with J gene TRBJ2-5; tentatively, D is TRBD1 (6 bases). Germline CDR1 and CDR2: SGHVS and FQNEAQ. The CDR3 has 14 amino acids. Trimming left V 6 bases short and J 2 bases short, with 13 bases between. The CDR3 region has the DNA TGTGCCAGCAGGGACGGGACATATCAAGAGACCCAGTACTTC. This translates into CASRDGTYQETQYF.

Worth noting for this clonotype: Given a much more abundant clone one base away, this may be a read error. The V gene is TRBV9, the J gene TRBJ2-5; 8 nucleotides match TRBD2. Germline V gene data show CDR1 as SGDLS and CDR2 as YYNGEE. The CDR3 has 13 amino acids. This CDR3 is CASSSRGGETPYF. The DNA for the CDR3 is TGTGCCAGCAGCTCCCGGGGGGGGGAGACCCCGTACTTC.

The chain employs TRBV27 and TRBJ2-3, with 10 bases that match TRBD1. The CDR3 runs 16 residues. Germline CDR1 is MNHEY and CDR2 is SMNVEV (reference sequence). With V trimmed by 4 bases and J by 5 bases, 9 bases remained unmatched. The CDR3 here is CASSSDRGKTRDTQYF. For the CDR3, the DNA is TGTGCCAGCAGTTCGGACAGGGGGAAAACTAGAGATACGCAGTATTTT.

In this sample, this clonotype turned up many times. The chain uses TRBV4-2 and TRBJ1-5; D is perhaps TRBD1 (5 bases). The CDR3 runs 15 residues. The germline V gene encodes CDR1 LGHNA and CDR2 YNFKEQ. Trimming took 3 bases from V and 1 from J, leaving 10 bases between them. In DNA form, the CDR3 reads TGTGCCAGCAGCCAGGCAGGGTACAGCAATCAGCCCCAGCATTTT. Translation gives CASSQAGYSNQPQHF.

The CDR3 region is CASSVARSGWHEQFF. CDR3 bases: TGTGCCAGCAGCGTAGCTCGGTCAGGGTGGCATGAGCAGTTCTTC. The chain uses TRBV9 and TRBJ2-1, with D perhaps matching TRBD1 (5 bases). CDR1 SGDLS and CDR2 YYNGEE come from the germline V gene. V was clipped by 0 bases and J by 8 bases, with 15 bases between them. The CDR3 consists of 15 residues.

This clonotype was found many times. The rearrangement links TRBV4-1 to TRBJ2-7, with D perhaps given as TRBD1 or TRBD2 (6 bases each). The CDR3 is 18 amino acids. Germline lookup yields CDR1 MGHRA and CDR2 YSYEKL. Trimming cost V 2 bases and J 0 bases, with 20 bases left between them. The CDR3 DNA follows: TGCGCCAGCAGCCAAAACGTCGTGGGTCCGGGGGCCTCCTACGAGCAGTACTTC. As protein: CASSQNVVGPGASYEQYF.

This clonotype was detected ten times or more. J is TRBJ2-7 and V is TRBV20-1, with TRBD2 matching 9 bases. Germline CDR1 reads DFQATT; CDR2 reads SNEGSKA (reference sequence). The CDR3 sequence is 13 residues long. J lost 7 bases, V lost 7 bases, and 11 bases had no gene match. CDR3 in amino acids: CSGTSGGRFEQYF. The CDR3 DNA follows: TGCAGTGGCACGAGCGGGGGGAGATTTGAGCAGTACTTC.

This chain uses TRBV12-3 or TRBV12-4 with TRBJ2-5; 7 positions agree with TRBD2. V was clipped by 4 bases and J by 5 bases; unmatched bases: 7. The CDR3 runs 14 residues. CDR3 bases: TGTGCCAGCAGTTCAAAAACTAGCGATGAGACCCAGTACTTC. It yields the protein CASSSKTSDETQYF.

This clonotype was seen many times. This CDR3 is CASSVDNTQYF. The CDR3 coding sequence is TGTGCCAGCAGCGTAGATAACACGCAGTATTTT. This rearrangement joins TRBV9 to TRBJ2-3; D call uncertain. The CDR3 covers 11 residues. The V gene's germline CDR1 is SGDLS and CDR2 YYNGEE. The V gene lost 0 bases and the J gene lost 9 bases, with 5 bases spanning the gap.

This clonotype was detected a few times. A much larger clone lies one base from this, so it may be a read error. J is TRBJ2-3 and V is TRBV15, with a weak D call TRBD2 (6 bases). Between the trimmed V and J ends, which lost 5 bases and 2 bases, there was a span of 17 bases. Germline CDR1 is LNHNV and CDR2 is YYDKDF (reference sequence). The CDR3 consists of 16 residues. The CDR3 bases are TGTGCCACCAGCCCGGGACTCGCGAGAGTCACAGATACGCAGTATTTT. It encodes CATSPGLARVTDTQYF.

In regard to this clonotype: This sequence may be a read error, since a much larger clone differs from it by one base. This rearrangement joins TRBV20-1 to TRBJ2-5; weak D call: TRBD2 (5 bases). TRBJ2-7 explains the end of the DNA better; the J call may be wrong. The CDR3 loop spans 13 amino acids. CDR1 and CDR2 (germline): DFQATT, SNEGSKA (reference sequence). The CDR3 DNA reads TGCAGTACTCCCCTCGGGGAGAGGGACGAGCAGTACTTC. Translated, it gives CSTPLGERDEQYF.

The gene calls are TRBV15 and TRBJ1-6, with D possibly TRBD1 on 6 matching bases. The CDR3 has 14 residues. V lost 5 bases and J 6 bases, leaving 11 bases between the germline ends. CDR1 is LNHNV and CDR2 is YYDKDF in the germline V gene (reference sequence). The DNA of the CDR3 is TGTGCCACCAGCCGGACAGCACTTAATTCACCCCTCCACTTT. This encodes CATSRTALNSPLHF.

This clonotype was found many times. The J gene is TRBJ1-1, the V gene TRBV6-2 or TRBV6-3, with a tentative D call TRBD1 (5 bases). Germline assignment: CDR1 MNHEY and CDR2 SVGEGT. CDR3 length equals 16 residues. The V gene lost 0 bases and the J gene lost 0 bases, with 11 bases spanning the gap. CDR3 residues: CASSYSLGGLNTEAFF. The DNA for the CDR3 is TGTGCCAGCAGTTACTCGTTGGGGGGTTTGAACACTGAAGCTTTCTTT.